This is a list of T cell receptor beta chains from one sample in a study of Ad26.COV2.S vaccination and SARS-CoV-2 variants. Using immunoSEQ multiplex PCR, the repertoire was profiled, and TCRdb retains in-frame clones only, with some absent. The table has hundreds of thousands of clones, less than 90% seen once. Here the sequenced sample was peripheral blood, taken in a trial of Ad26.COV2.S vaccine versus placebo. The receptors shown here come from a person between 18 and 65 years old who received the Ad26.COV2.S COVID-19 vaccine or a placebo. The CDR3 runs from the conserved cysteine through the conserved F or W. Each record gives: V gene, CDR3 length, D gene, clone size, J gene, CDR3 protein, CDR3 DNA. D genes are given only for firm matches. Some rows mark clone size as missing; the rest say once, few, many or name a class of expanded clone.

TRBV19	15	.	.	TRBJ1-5	CASIRDGRSNQPQHF	TGTGCCAGTATACGGGACGGCCGCTCCAATCAGCCCCAGCATTTT
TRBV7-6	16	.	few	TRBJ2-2	CASSLVARGPTGELFF	TGTGCCAGCAGCTTAGTGGCGAGGGGACCGACCGGGGAGCTGTTTTTT
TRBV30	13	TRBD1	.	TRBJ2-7	CAWAFDRGHEQYF	TGTGCCTGGGCCTTCGACAGGGGACACGAGCAGTACTTC
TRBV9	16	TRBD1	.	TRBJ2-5	CASSVRQGAPGETQYF	TGTGCCAGCAGCGTAAGACAGGGGGCGCCAGGAGAGACCCAGTACTTC
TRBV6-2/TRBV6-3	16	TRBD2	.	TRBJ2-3	CASSYVGRAFTDTQYF	TGTGCCAGCAGTTACGTCGGGAGGGCCTTCACAGATACGCAGTATTTT
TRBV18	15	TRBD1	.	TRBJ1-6	CASSRPTGADSPLHF	TGTGCCAGCTCACGGCCCACAGGGGCAGATTCACCCCTCCACTTT
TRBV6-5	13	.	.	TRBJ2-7	CASSYQGTYEQYF	TGTGCCAGCAGTTATCAGGGCACCTACGAGCAGTACTTC
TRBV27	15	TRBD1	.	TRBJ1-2	CASSPGTGHNYGYTF	TGTGCCAGCAGTCCAGGGACAGGTCATAACTATGGCTACACCTTC
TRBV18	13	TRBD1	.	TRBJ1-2	CASSPDRDYGYTF	TGTGCCAGCTCACCTGACAGGGACTATGGCTACACCTTC
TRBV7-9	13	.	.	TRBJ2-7	CASSAQTFYEQYF	TGTGCCAGCAGCGCTCAGACGTTCTACGAGCAGTACTTC
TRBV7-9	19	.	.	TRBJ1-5	CASSLDTGTAEFGNQPQHF	TGTGCCAGCAGCCTAGATACCGGGACGGCCGAGTTTGGCAATCAGCCCCAGCATTTT
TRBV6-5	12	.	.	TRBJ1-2	CATPRDIYGYTF	TGTGCCACCCCACGGGACATCTATGGCTACACCTTC
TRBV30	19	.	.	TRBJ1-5	CAWSGVREGGPRSNQPQHF	TGTGCCTGGAGTGGAGTTCGGGAAGGCGGCCCAAGAAGCAATCAGCCCCAGCATTTT
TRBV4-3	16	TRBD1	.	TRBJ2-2	CASSQDPTGRTGELFF	TGCGCCAGCAGCCAAGATCCGACAGGGCGGACCGGGGAGCTGTTTTTT
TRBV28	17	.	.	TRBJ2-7	CASTTLGVGTSSYEQYF	TGTGCCAGCACCACTCTCGGGGTGGGTACGAGCTCCTACGAGCAGTACTTC
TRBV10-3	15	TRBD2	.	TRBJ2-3	CAISESLAGADTQYF	TGTGCCATCAGTGAGTCTCTAGCGGGGGCAGATACGCAGTATTTT
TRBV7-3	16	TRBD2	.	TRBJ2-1	CASSPTSGVTYNEQFF	TGTGCCAGCAGCCCCACTAGCGGGGTAACCTACAATGAGCAGTTCTTC
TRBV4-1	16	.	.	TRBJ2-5	CASSQDGNPFRETQYF	TGCGCCAGCAGCCAAGATGGTAACCCATTTAGGGAGACCCAGTACTTC
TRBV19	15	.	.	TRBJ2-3	CASSSWDNKADTQYF	TGTGCCAGTAGTTCCTGGGACAATAAAGCAGATACGCAGTATTTT
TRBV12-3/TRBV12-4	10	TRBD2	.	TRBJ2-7	CASSLTSVIF	TGTGCCAGCAGCCTTACTAGCGTAATCTTC
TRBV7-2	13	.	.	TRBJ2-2	CASSLRETGELFF	TGTGCCAGCAGCTTAAGAGAGACCGGGGAGCTGTTTTTT
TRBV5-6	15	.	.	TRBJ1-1	CASNKEVTGHTEAFF	TGTGCCAGCAACAAAGAGGTGACAGGACACACTGAAGCTTTCTTT
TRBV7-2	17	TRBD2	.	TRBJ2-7	CASSLARGGLAGYEQYF	TGTGCCAGCAGCTTAGCCCGAGGAGGACTAGCGGGGTACGAGCAGTACTTC
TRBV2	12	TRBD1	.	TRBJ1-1	CASRDRDRKAFF	TGTGCCAGCCGGGACAGGGATAGGAAAGCTTTCTTT
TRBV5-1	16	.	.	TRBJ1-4	CASSLERSRTNEKLFF	TGCGCCAGCAGCTTGGAAAGATCTAGAACTAATGAAAAACTGTTTTTT
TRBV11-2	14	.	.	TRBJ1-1	CASSLARGWTEAFF	TGTGCCAGCAGCTTAGCGAGGGGATGGACTGAAGCTTTCTTT
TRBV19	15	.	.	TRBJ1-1	CASSISAGGVTEAFF	TGTGCCAGTAGTATTAGTGCGGGGGGAGTCACTGAAGCTTTCTTT
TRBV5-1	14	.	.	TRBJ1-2	CASNRDRFNYGYTF	TGCGCCAGTAACAGAGACCGCTTCAACTATGGCTACACCTTC
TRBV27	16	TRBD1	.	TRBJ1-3	CASRTGQGSSGNTIYF	TGTGCCAGCAGAACCGGACAGGGAAGCTCTGGAAACACCATATATTTT
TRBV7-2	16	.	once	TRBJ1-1	CASSLDSARAATEAFF	TGTGCCAGCAGCTTAGATTCGGCCAGGGCGGCCACTGAAGCTTTCTTT
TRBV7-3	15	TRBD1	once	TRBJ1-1	CASSFTGGMNTEAFF	TGTGCCAGCAGCTTTACAGGGGGGATGAACACTGAAGCTTTCTTT
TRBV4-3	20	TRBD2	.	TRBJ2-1	CASSQGVGTSGRGAYNEQFF	TGCGCCAGCAGCCAAGGAGTGGGGACTAGCGGGAGGGGGGCCTACAATGAGCAGTTCTTC
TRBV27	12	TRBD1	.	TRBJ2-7	CASSWTGNEQYF	TGTGCCAGCAGTTGGACAGGGAACGAGCAGTACTTC
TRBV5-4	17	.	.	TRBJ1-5	CASSLSMRGRDNQPQHF	TGTGCCAGCAGCTTGAGCATGCGGGGACGTGACAATCAGCCCCAGCATTTT
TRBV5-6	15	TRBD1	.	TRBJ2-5	CASSPTPLTGETQYF	TGTGCCAGCAGCCCTACGCCTTTGACAGGGGAGACCCAGTACTTC
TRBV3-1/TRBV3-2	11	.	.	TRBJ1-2	CASSQDKGYTF	TGTGCCAGCAGCCAGGACAAAGGCTACACCTTC
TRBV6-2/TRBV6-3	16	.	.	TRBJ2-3	CASSYSTSRGFGTQYF	TGTGCCAGCAGTTACTCGACTAGCAGGGGATTTGGTACGCAGTATTTT
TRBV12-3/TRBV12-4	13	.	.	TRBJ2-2	CASRPTNTGELFF	TGTGCCAGCAGGCCAACGAACACCGGGGAGCTGTTTTTT
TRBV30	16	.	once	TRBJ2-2	CAWNPPPGERTGELFF	TGTGCCTGGAATCCGCCCCCGGGGGAACGCACCGGGGAGCTGTTTTTT
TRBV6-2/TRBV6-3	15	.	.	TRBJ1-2	CASSSPTLQGAGYTF	TGTGCCAGCAGTTCACCGACCCTACAAGGGGCCGGCTACACCTTC
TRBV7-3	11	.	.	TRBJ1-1	CASSLESKAFF	TGTGCCAGCAGCTTAGAGTCAAAAGCTTTCTTT